The 24 T cell receptor beta chains given below trace back to one sample, sequenced in a study of blood T cells in healthy people across ages. Alongside a J-beta primer mix, a sample-barcoded 5' primer served in a second PCR lasting roughly 6 to 12 cycles. TCRdb re-derived calls from the 5' RACE reads in MiXCR, one entry per CDR3 protein. The table records about 1,600,000 distinct CDR3 sequences, 40% to 50% of them present only once. Sequencing used blood. The source is a woman aged 18 to 35 in good health.

This clonotype was detected ten times or more. J is TRBJ1-5 and V is TRBV7-2; no clear D gene. The CDR3 sequence is 13 residues long. Between the trimmed V and J ends, which lost 0 bases and 4 bases, there was a span of 4 bases. Germline assignment: CDR1 SGHTA and CDR2 FQGNSA. The CDR3 is CASSLAENQPQHF. The CDR3 nucleotides are TGTGCCAGCAGCTTAGCTGAGAATCAGCCCCAGCATTTT.

This clonotype occurred many times. The chain is built from TRBV9 and TRBJ2-7, with 7 positions matching TRBD2. V lost 3 bases to trimming and J lost 5 bases; unmatched junction nucleotides: 2. This CDR3 is 12 amino acids long. The V gene's germline CDR1 is SGDLS and CDR2 YYNGEE. Here the CDR3 DNA reads TGTGCCAGCAGCGGGCTAGCGGACGAGCAGTACTTC. This gives the protein CASSGLADEQYF.

In this sample, this clonotype turned up a few times. The J gene is TRBJ2-1, the V gene TRBV14; 8 bases fit TRBD1. V lost 4 bases to trimming and J lost 4 bases; unmatched junction nucleotides: 6. The length of the CDR3 is 15 residues. CDR1 and CDR2 (germline): SGHDN, FVKESK. The CDR3 loop is CASSPDRVTYNEQFF. CDR3 nucleotides: TGTGCCAGCAGCCCGGACAGGGTGACATACAATGAGCAGTTCTTC.

The gene calls are TRBV12-3 or TRBV12-4 and TRBJ1-4; D not certain. The CDR3 consists of 12 residues. Trimming pared 8 bases from V and 8 bases from J, leaving 12 bases between. The CDR3 sequence: CASGEQREKLFF. Written as DNA, the CDR3 is TGTGCCAGCGGGGAGCAGCGGGAAAAACTGTTTTTT.

The rearrangement links TRBV7-6 to TRBJ2-5; D possibly uses TRBD1 or TRBD2 (5 bases each). The better agreement between TRBJ2-7 and the DNA end casts doubt on the J call. This CDR3 comprises 16 residues. The germline CDR1 and CDR2 sequences are SGHVS and FNYEAQ. The CDR3 nucleotides read TGTGCCAGCAGCCCCTTTCCCCCTGGGGGTACCCACGAGCAGTACTTC. It translates to CASSPFPPGGTHEQYF.

The chain recombines TRBV10-3 with TRBJ2-1, with TRBD2 matching over 7 bases. The CDR3 is 17 residues long. Per germline, CDR1 ENHRY and CDR2 SYGVKD. V shed 2 bases and J 3 bases; nucleotides not matched to a gene: 10. The CDR3 DNA follows: TGTGCCATCAGTGAGGTGAGAATTACTAGCGTCTACAATGAGCAGTTCTTC. This codes for CAISEVRITSVYNEQFF.

J is TRBJ2-4 and V is TRBV12-3 or TRBV12-4; 9 nucleotides agree with TRBD1. The CDR3 consists of 13 residues. Trimming at V came to 4 bases and at J to 10 bases, leaving 5 bases not matched to a gene. CDR3 DNA: TGTGCCAGCAGTTGGGACAGGGAGGGGATTCAGTACTTC. It translates to CASSWDREGIQYF.

The rearrangement joins TRBV27 to TRBJ2-3; D ambiguous. CDR1 is MNHEY, CDR2 SMNVEV, per germline (reference sequence). This CDR3 is built from 15 residues. Trimming pared 5 bases from V and 8 bases from J, leaving 20 bases between. The CDR3 reads CASSTTGSPWGTQYF. CDR3 in DNA: TGTGCCAGCAGTACGACCGGAAGCCCATGGGGTACGCAGTATTTT.

The V call is TRBV18, the J call TRBJ2-7; 8 nucleotides align to TRBD1. Trimming removed 6 bases from V and 2 bases from J; junction bases left unmatched: 9. Germline CDR1 reads KGHSH; CDR2 reads LQKENI. The CDR3 is 15 amino acids. The CDR3 DNA is TGTGCCAGCTCGAACTCGGGACAGGCCACCTACGAGCAGTACTTC. This encodes CASSNSGQATYEQYF. Combining the CDR3 with reference TRBV18 and TRBJ2-7 gives the whole variable domain NAGVMQNPRHLVRRRGQEARLRCSPMKGHSHVYWYRQLPEEGLKFMVYLQKENIIDESGMPKERFSAEFPKEGPSILRIQQVVRGDSAAYFCASSNSGQATYEQYFGPGTRLTVT.

This clonotype has only a few counts. The chain carries TRBV29-1 and TRBJ1-2, with no clear D. Per germline, CDR1 SQVTM and CDR2 ANQGSEA. The V and J ends lost 4 bases and 0 bases respectively, with 12 bases between them. The CDR3 length is 14 residues. CDR3 DNA: TGCAGCGTTGCGGGTTCCCACGCTAACTATGGCTACACCTTC. Amino acids: CSVAGSHANYGYTF.

The chain joins TRBV4-1 to TRBJ1-2; D perhaps matches TRBD1 (6 bases). The germline V gene has CDR1 MGHRA and CDR2 YSYEKL. The CDR3 has 15 residues. Between the trimmed V and J ends, which lost 2 bases and 4 bases, there was a span of 14 bases. The CDR3 loop reads CASSQKQGLAYGYTF. The DNA for the CDR3 is TGCGCCAGCAGCCAAAAACAGGGCTTGGCCTATGGCTACACCTTC.

In DNA form, the CDR3 reads TGTGCCAGCAGCGTAGACAGGGGGGACACCATATATTTT. Residues: CASSVDRGDTIYF. The chain joins TRBV7-3 to TRBJ1-3; TRBD1 matches 9 bases. This CDR3 has 13 residues. V shed 5 bases, J shed 8 bases, and the junction held 4 bases outside the gene matches. The germline V gene encodes CDR1 SGHTA and CDR2 FQGTGA.

This clonotype was seen a few times. This chain links TRBV6-5 with TRBJ2-1; 8 nucleotides align to TRBD2. The trim removed 2 bases at V and 4 bases at J, leaving 10 bases unmatched. Per germline, CDR1 MNHEY and CDR2 SVGAGI. The CDR3 is made up of 17 amino acids. This CDR3 is CASSYDWRAGVYNEQFF. CDR3 sequence (DNA): TGTGCCAGCAGTTACGATTGGCGAGCGGGGGTTTACAATGAGCAGTTCTTC.

The chain employs TRBV5-1 and TRBJ2-2, with D possibly TRBD2 on 6 matching bases. Germline CDR1 is SGHRS and CDR2 is YFSETQ. Trimming left V 5 bases short and J 5 bases short, with 16 bases between. The CDR3 length is 15 residues. CDR3 region: CASRIAEGSTGELFF. As DNA, the CDR3 is TGCGCCAGCAGAATAGCGGAGGGTTCAACCGGGGAGCTGTTTTTT.

This chain joins TRBV15 and TRBJ2-5, with TRBD1 identical over 7 bases. The CDR3 loop spans 16 amino acids. V lost 4 bases, J lost 4 bases, and 12 bases stayed unmatched. Germline-derived CDR1 and CDR2 are LNHNV and YYDKDF (reference sequence). CDR3 DNA: TGTGCCACCAGCAATACAGGGGTTTGGGGTCGAGAGACCCAGTACTTC. This gives the protein CATSNTGVWGRETQYF.

This clonotype was counted between two and nine times. The CDR3 is CASSWLAGETQYF. The DNA of the CDR3 is TGTGCCAGCAGTTGGCTAGCGGGAGAGACCCAGTACTTC. V gene TRBV12-3 or TRBV12-4 combines with J gene TRBJ2-5, with 8 bases lining up with TRBD2. The V segment lost 4 bases and the J segment 4 bases; nucleotides outside the gene matches: 2. This CDR3 spans 13 amino acids.

The table lists this clonotype with a few counts. The chain carries TRBV15 and TRBJ2-5; TRBD1 matches 8 bases. Germline CDR1 reads LNHNV; CDR2 reads YYDKDF (reference sequence). V shed 1 base and J 1 base; nucleotides not matched to a gene: 2. This CDR3 comprises 15 residues. The DNA of the CDR3 is TGTGCCACCAGCAGAGTGGGACAGGTCCAAGAGACCCAGTACTTC. Amino acid sequence: CATSRVGQVQETQYF.

The V call is TRBV6-1, the J call TRBJ1-2; D remains ambiguous. Germline V gives CDR1 MNHNS, CDR2 SASEGT. V was clipped by 2 bases and J by 6 bases, with 19 bases between them. This CDR3 spans 16 amino acids. In DNA form, the CDR3 reads TGTGCCAGCAGTGAAAGGAATCTGGGCCACCTAGATGGCTACACCTTC. It translates to CASSERNLGHLDGYTF.

This clonotype was observed a few times. V usage is TRBV5-1 and J usage is TRBJ2-7; D not certain. V gave up 1 base and J gave up 0 bases, with 14 bases separating them. The CDR3 spans 16 residues. Germline-derived CDR1 and CDR2 are SGHRS and YFSETQ. CDR3 residues: CASSLLYAKSSYEQYF. DNA of the CDR3: TGCGCCAGCAGCTTGCTATACGCCAAAAGCTCCTACGAGCAGTACTTC.

This clonotype appeared a few times. J is TRBJ2-7 and V is TRBV5-1, with 10 bases fitting TRBD1. From germline, CDR1 is SGHRS and CDR2 YFSETQ. CDR3 length: 15 amino acids. After removal of 0 bases from V and 5 bases from J, the junction contained 5 bases not matched to a gene. CDR3 in DNA: TGCGCCAGCAGCTTGGCGGGACAGGGGACCCACGAGCAGTACTTC. It translates to CASSLAGQGTHEQYF.

The rearrangement links TRBV7-3 to TRBJ2-5; no reliable D call. V was shortened by 1 base and J by 5 bases, with 20 bases between the two germline ends. This CDR3 spans 17 amino acids. Germline V lookup: CDR1 SGHTA, CDR2 FQGTGA. The CDR3 loop reads CASSLNVRVGLLETQYF. DNA of the CDR3: TGTGCCAGCAGCTTAAATGTTAGGGTGGGATTGCTCGAGACCCAGTACTTC.

The gene calls are TRBV6-1 and TRBJ2-7; D perhaps matches TRBD2 (6 bases). The DNA end favors TRBJ2-4, so the J call may be wrong. The CDR3 length is 16 residues. From germline, CDR1 is MNHNS and CDR2 SASEGT. The CDR3 nucleotides read TGTGCCAGCAGGGGGGGACGACCCGATATGAGTGACATTCAGTACTTC. Amino acids: CASRGGRPDMSDIQYF.

This clonotype was seen more than once but under ten times. The chain recombines TRBV6-6 with TRBJ2-7; D is unresolved. The V gene's germline CDR1 is MNHNY and CDR2 SVGAGI (reference sequence). Trimming took 2 bases from V and 2 from J, leaving 7 bases between them. The CDR3 length is 13 residues. CDR3 sequence reads: CASSYRRTYEQYF. Written as DNA, the CDR3 is TGTGCCAGCAGTTACAGAAGGACCTACGAGCAGTACTTC.

V usage is TRBV27 and J usage is TRBJ2-1, with 10 bases that match TRBD1. The CDR3 contains 15 residues. Looked up from germline, CDR1 is MNHEY and CDR2 is SMNVEV (reference sequence). The junction had 6 bases not matched to a gene; V was cut back by 7 bases and J by 3 bases. The CDR3 coding sequence is TGTGCCAGCACCTTGGGACAGGGGAACTACAATGAGCAGTTCTTC. Its translation: CASTLGQGNYNEQFF.